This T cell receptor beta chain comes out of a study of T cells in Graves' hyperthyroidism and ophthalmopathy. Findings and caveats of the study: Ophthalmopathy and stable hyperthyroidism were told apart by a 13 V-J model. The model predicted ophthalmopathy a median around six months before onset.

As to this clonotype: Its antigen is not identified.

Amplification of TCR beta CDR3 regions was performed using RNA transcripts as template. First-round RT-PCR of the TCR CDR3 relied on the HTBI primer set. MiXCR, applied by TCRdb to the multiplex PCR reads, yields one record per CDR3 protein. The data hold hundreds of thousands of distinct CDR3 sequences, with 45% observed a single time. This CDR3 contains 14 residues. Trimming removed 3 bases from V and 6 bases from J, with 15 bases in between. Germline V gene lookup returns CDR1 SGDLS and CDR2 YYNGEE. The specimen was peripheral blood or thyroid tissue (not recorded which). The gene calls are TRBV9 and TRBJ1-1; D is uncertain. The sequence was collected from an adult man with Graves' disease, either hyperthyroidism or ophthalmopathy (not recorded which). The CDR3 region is CASSAGPRGPEAFF. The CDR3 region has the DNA TGTGCCAGCAGCGCTGGCCCCCGAGGGCCTGAAGCTTTCTTT. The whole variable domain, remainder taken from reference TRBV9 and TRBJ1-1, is DSGVTQTPKHLITATGQRVTLRCSPRSGDLSVYWYQQSLDQGLQFLIQYYNGEERAKGNILERFSAQQFPDLHSELNLSSLELGDSALYFCASSAGPRGPEAFFGQGTRLTVV.